This TCR beta chain was captured in a study of shared clonotypes between healthy human individuals. Overall study findings and caveats: Memory subsets generally showed lower estimated richness than naive subsets. The sampled material consisted only of blood, and tissue repertoires are likely to differ. Clonotypes not shared had lower generation probabilities than those common to all four donors.

Per the germline V gene, CDR1 is MNHEY and CDR2 is SVGAGI. The J segment lost 0 bases and the V segment lost 2 bases, leaving 4 bases of the junction unmatched. The CDR3 sequence is 15 residues long. Splitting of each subset's genomic DNA was done evenly across several immunoSEQ plates. Libraries were prepared by immunoSEQ multiplex PCR; TCRdb keeps only in-frame clonotypes and omits some of them. The sample has about 2 million clones; 95% are singletons. This clone was seen more than once but under ten times. Its antigen is unidentified. The chain couples TRBV6-5 to TRBJ2-7; 7 positions agree with TRBD1. This receptor was obtained from a man aged 18 to 30 in good health. Source material: naive CD4+ T cells sorted from blood. This sample's subset: CD45RA+ positively selected. CDR3 nucleotide sequence: TGTGCCAGCAGTTACCAGACAGGGTCCTCCTACGAGCAGTACTTC. Translated, it gives CASSYQTGSSYEQYF.